These 17 T cell receptor beta chains share one sample of origin, sequenced in a study of control samples from healthy donors and cancer patients. Here immunoSEQ multiplex PCR was the method, and the copy in TCRdb shows in-frame clones only, minus some. This repertoire shows 150,000 to 200,000 clones, 85% to 90% found once; its top ten account for about 1.4%. Sequencing used blood. The receptors derive from a woman aged 45-65 years in good health.

V gene TRBV6-2 or TRBV6-3 combines with J gene TRBJ2-7; 7 nucleotides align to TRBD2. This CDR3 spans 16 amino acids. V was clipped by 2 bases and J by 1 base; unmatched bases: 8. Germline V gene lookup returns CDR1 MNHEY and CDR2 SVGEGT. The CDR3 protein is CASSYIAGTTSYEQYF. CDR3 bases: TGTGCCAGCAGTTACATCGCCGGGACTACTTCCTACGAGCAGTACTTC.

The chain recombines TRBV3-1 (or the pseudogene TRBV3-2) with TRBJ1-1; D gene ambiguous. The CDR3 length is 13 residues. Germline assignment: CDR1 LGHDT and CDR2 YNNKEL (reference sequence). Trimming took off 4 bases at V and 0 bases at J, with 6 bases between the two ends. The CDR3 is CASSPGVNTEAFF. The CDR3 DNA reads as TGTGCCAGCAGCCCCGGGGTGAACACTGAAGCTTTCTTT.

On this clone: A junction boundary mismatches the germline segment, possibly from a read error. The DNA of the CDR3 is TGTACCAGCAGTTCCCGATACGGTTCCTACGAGCAGTACTTC. As protein: CTSSSRYGSYEQYF. The V call is TRBV28, the J call TRBJ2-7; no definite D call. Germline CDR1 and CDR2: MDHEN and SYDVKM. The CDR3 has 14 amino acids.

V gene TRBV6-2 or TRBV6-3 combines with J gene TRBJ2-2; D remains unclear. Germline V gene data show CDR1 as MNHEY and CDR2 as SVGEGT. The length of the CDR3 is 13 residues. V was trimmed by 4 bases and J by 1 base, leaving 4 bases between them. The DNA of the CDR3 is TGTGCCAGCAGTTTCCAGAACACCGGGGAGCTGTTTTTT. This codes for CASSFQNTGELFF.

J is TRBJ1-1 and V is TRBV9; D remains ambiguous. Germline values: CDR1 SGDLS, CDR2 YYNGEE. The CDR3 has 14 amino acids. Trimming took off 0 bases at V and 3 bases at J, with 9 bases between the two ends. The CDR3 region is CASSVGRRDTEAFF. In DNA form, the CDR3 reads TGTGCCAGCAGCGTAGGGCGGCGCGACACTGAAGCTTTCTTT.

The chain is built from TRBV9 and TRBJ2-5; 8 nucleotides line up with TRBD1. Germline trimming cut 2 bases from V and 8 bases from J; bases unmatched to any gene: 14. The V gene's germline CDR1 is SGDLS and CDR2 YYNGEE. The CDR3 is 16 amino acids. The CDR3 DNA sequence: TGTGCCAGCAGCGTTGGACAGGGAATTTATGAGGAAACCCAGTACTTC. Residues: CASSVGQGIYEETQYF.

Worth noting for this clone: Distinct nucleotide sequences in the sample also encode this CDR3. The rearrangement links TRBV24-1 to TRBJ1-1; TRBD1 agrees at 7 bases. Germline values: CDR1 KGHDR, CDR2 SFDVKD. There are 15 residues in the CDR3. V lost 4 bases, J lost 1 base, and 5 bases stayed unmatched. CDR3 sequence: CATSDPGTANTEAFF. CDR3 DNA: TGTGCCACCAGTGACCCCGGGACAGCGAACACTGAAGCTTTCTTT.

The genes are TRBV5-1 and TRBJ1-1; 7 bases map to TRBD1. With 1 base clipped from V and 0 bases from J, the junction kept 3 bases outside the gene matches. Germline CDR1 is SGHRS and CDR2 is YFSETQ. The CDR3 has 15 amino acids. The CDR3: CASSLQGDMNTEAFF. CDR3 coding DNA: TGCGCCAGCAGCTTGCAGGGGGATATGAACACTGAAGCTTTCTTT.

DNA of the CDR3: TGTGCCTGGAGCCCAGGGGGCACTAATGAAAAACTGTTTTTT. It translates to CAWSPGGTNEKLFF. The gene calls are TRBV30 and TRBJ1-4, with 8 bases fitting TRBD1. V shed 3 bases and J 2 bases; nucleotides not matched to a gene: 2. The CDR3 length is 14 residues. CDR1 is GTSNPN, CDR2 SVGIG, per germline (reference sequence).

This clone has only a few counts. This chain joins TRBV28 and TRBJ1-1, with D maybe TRBD1 (6 bases). Germline V gene data show CDR1 as MDHEN and CDR2 as SYDVKM. The V gene lost 3 bases and the J gene lost 5 bases, with 13 bases spanning the gap. This CDR3 is 14 amino acids long. CDR3 sequence: CASSFWGRETEAFF. DNA for the CDR3: TGTGCCAGCAGTTTTTGGGGGCGCGAAACTGAAGCTTTCTTT.

The chain combines TRBV24-1 with TRBJ2-3, with TRBD2 matching 11 bases. This CDR3 has 16 amino acids. CDR1 KGHDR and CDR2 SFDVKD come from the germline V gene. The J segment lost 6 bases and the V segment lost 5 bases, leaving 9 bases of the junction unmatched. The CDR3 DNA follows: TGTGCCACCAGTGTAAGTTGGACTAGCGGGTCCGATACGCAGTATTTT. The encoded protein is CATSVSWTSGSDTQYF.

This rearrangement joins TRBV4-3 to TRBJ2-5, with 8 bases lining up with TRBD1. Losses at the gene ends were 0 bases for V and 4 bases for J; bases not matched to a gene: 10. This CDR3 is built from 17 residues. From germline, CDR1 is LGHNA and CDR2 YSLEER. The CDR3 nucleotides read TGCGCCAGCAGCCAAGATATCCAGGGGGCGCTCCGAGAGACCCAGTACTTC. Its translation: CASSQDIQGALRETQYF.

V and J are TRBV4-3 and TRBJ1-6; 8 bases agree with TRBD1. Per germline, CDR1 LGHNA and CDR2 YSLEER. The ends lost 3 bases at V and 7 bases at J; junction bases unmatched: 5. The CDR3 is 15 residues long. The CDR3 loop is CASSQTGAWNSPLHF. CDR3 nucleotide sequence: TGCGCCAGCAGCCAGACAGGGGCCTGGAATTCACCCCTCCACTTT.

This chain links TRBV11-2 with TRBJ1-2, with 7 bases that match TRBD1. CDR3 length equals 16 residues. Per germline, CDR1 SGHAT and CDR2 FQNNGV. J gave up 0 bases and V 0 bases, and 4 bases lay outside the gene matches. The CDR3 DNA reads as TGTGCCAGCAGCTTAGATGTCAGGGGGACTAACTATGGCTACACCTTC. This translates into CASSLDVRGTNYGYTF.

The rearrangement joins TRBV3-1 (or the pseudogene TRBV3-2) to TRBJ1-3, with D tentatively TRBD1 (6 bases). CDR1 is LGHDT and CDR2 is YNNKEL in the germline V gene (reference sequence). This CDR3 is built from 14 residues. Trimming took 4 bases from V and 0 from J, leaving 7 bases between them. The CDR3 coding sequence is TGTGCCAGCAGCCCGACAGGCTCTGGAAACACCATATATTTT. As protein: CASSPTGSGNTIYF.

The gene calls are TRBV28 and TRBJ1-2; no definite D call. Trimming left V 6 bases short and J 8 bases short, with 25 bases between. Germline CDR1 is MDHEN and CDR2 is SYDVKM. The CDR3 sequence is 16 residues long. CDR3 protein: CASRPRSNPAVWGYTF. DNA for the CDR3: TGTGCCAGCAGACCGAGGAGCAACCCAGCGGTTTGGGGCTACACCTTC.

The chain is built from TRBV28 and TRBJ1-5; D may be TRBD1 (5 bases). From germline, CDR1 is MDHEN and CDR2 SYDVKM. The CDR3 is made up of 12 amino acids. V lost 8 bases and J lost 6, with 11 bases in between. The CDR3 here is CASLNGGQPQHF. The CDR3 DNA reads TGTGCCAGCCTGAACGGGGGTCAGCCCCAGCATTTT.